This TCR beta chain was sequenced during a study of T cell responses to AZD1222 COVID-19 vaccine (dated by TCRdb to about 2021). Describing the broader study: AZD1222 recipients whose second dose came at about 4 weeks and those whose second dose came at about 12 weeks were combined into one group, since spike-specific TCR depth and breadth did not differ between the two schedules. TCR sequencing covered 233 trial participants: 200 to 220 given two doses of AZD1222 and approximately 25 given two doses of MenACWY control vaccine. Trial participants were enrolled into age subgroups of 18-55, 56-69 and 70-plus years, which contained 148, 28 and 57 TCR-sequenced participants, respectively. The paper as a whole reports these results and caveats: The vaccine-associated CD4 TCRs covered the entire spike protein, and the dominant responses fell in regions 160-218 and 743-854. Most participants were white British and females outnumbered males, and the authors suggested that clonal diversity may have been underestimated. A significant rise in spike-specific TCR breadth and depth was observed after two AZD1222 doses relative to day 0 and relative to MenACWY recipients. In the small 56-69-year group, the increase in depth fell short of significance, most likely because of low power. Because no day 14 peak-response samples were available, repertoires were characterized only after the peak T cell response. Nearly half of unique spike-specific TCRs reportedly recognized epitopes outside regions mutated in the B.1.351 and B.1.1.7 variants. Conclusions about previously exposed vaccinees are limited, since just a handful of AZD1222 recipients were seropositive for SARS-CoV-2 at baseline.

The CDR3 regions of human TCRbeta chains were analyzed by immunosequencing. On the study's bioinformatics: Repertoire TCRs were matched against a reference library of SARS-CoV-2-specific TCRs generated with the MIRA antigen-specificity platform. Breadth meant the fraction of unique TCRs that were SARS-CoV-2-associated, whereas depth meant the fraction of total T cells that were SARS-CoV-2-associated. Using the MIRA data, each spike-specific TCR was assigned both to the spike region to which the TCR was reactive and to a CD4 or CD8 class. Log10-transformed breadth and depth values were compared by one-way ANOVA with Sidak's multiple comparisons tests. Drawn from immuneACCESS, this table holds only the in-frame rearrangements with V and J called that TCRdb kept. Clones are partly lost; checked studies trace under half to an unresolved V gene and leave the rest unexplained. V, J and clone size are those of that table, while D and trimming were read from the DNA. Recorded for this sample are about 140,000 clones; 92% of them occurred a single time. The top ten clones comprise 2.3% of the sample.

In the case of this clone: Its antigen is currently not known. Base qualities were left out, and no much larger clone turns up one base away.

Sample time point, as interpreted from the label and publication: baseline before first vaccination. Vaccinee samples were obtained from the UK trials COV001 and COV002, which included a single-blind randomized controlled phase 2/3 trial of AZD1222 (ChAdOx1 nCoV-19) in healthy adults. Trial participant PBMC samples were collected at day 0 and day 28 after the second dose for TCRbeta chain sequencing. Trimming removed 10 bases from V and 3 bases from J; the gene matches leave 12 bases unexplained. The germline V gene (reference sequence) sets CDR1 to MNHNY and CDR2 to SVGAGI. Including cysteine and phenylalanine, the CDR3 has 16 amino acids. The entry retains the CDR3 DNA only, 48 bases that are in frame from base 1.

This receptor was identified in an adult in good health. The receptor chain draws on TRBV6-6 and TRBJ1-3, with 10 middle bases fitting TRBD1. The specimen comprised peripheral blood, sampled on day 0 of AZD1222 vaccination. Here the CDR3 is given as CAIRTGTGVSGNTIYF. The nucleotides read TGTGCCATCCGAACCGGGACAGGGGTTAGTGGAAACACCATATATTTT.